A selection of T cell receptor beta chains follows, all from one sample in a study of tumor and adjacent non-tumor tissue in lung cancer. TCRdb re-called the multiplex PCR reads through MiXCR, storing one row per CDR3 protein. The sample consists of approximately 120,000 distinct CDR3 sequences, about 61% of them appearing once. Sequenced material: distant non-tumor lung tissue. These receptors were taken from a man in his sixties with non-small cell lung cancer. CDR3s include the opening cysteine and the closing phenylalanine or tryptophan. Fields, in order: V gene, D gene, J gene, clone size, CDR3 DNA, CDR3 protein. The D gene is left open where the match is weak. The size entry is marked missing in some rows and otherwise reads once, few, many or a size class.

TRBV11-2	TRBD2	TRBJ2-5	-	TGTGCCAGTAGTAAGCGGGAGCTTAAAGATACCCAGTACTTC	CASSKRELKDTQYF
TRBV6-2/TRBV6-3	-	TRBJ1-5	-	TGTGCCATCAGCTTTGGCGGAGGCAATCAGCCCCAGCATTTT	CAISFGGGNQPQHF
TRBV11-2	-	TRBJ1-6	-	TGTGCCAACATCTTAGGAGGGACTTCACCCCTCCACTTT	CANILGGTSPLHF
TRBV10-3	-	TRBJ1-2	many	TGTGCCATCAGGGGGAACTATGGCTACACCTTC	CAIRGNYGYTF
TRBV11-2	TRBD1	TRBJ2-3	-	TGTGCCAGCAGCCACCCGGGACAGGGGACAGATACGGAGTATTTT	CASSHPGQGTDTEYF
TRBV20-1	TRBD2	TRBJ2-7	-	TGCAGTGCTAGAGACGCTAGCGGGAGGGCCAATCGAAACGAGCAGTACTTC	CSARDASGRANRNEQYF
TRBV6-1	-	TRBJ2-7	-	TGTGCCAGCAGTGCCTACCTTAGCGGCCCTCGGGACGAGGAGTACTTC	CASSAYLSGPRDEEYF
TRBV28	-	TRBJ1-1	-	TGTGCCAGCAGGCTCCCCCAGGGGAACACTGAAGCTTTCTTT	CASRLPQGNTEAFF
TRBV11-3	-	TRBJ1-2	-	TGTGCCGGCAGCTTAGCCCGGTTGGATGGATACACCTTC	CAGSLARLDGYTF
TRBV6-5	TRBD2	TRBJ2-1	-	TGTGCCAGCACGGTAGTAGCGGGAAACAATGAGCAGATCTTC	CASTVVAGNNEQIF
TRBV10-3	TRBD1	TRBJ2-5	-	TGTGCCATCAGTAGCGACAGGGGGCCGTTAGAGACCCAGTACTTC	CAISSDRGPLETQYF
TRBV6-1	-	TRBJ2-3	many	TGTGCCAGCAGTGAGGACTCCCGGCCCACAGATACGCAGTATTTT	CASSEDSRPTDTQYF
TRBV12-3/TRBV12-4	-	TRBJ1-6	-	TGTGCCAGCAACGCTCGGACGGGGAGCTCCTACAATTCACCCCTCCACTTT	CASNARTGSSYNSPLHF
TRBV11-2	-	TRBJ2-3	-	TGTGCCAGGAGCCGGGCCACAATCGCCGCAGATACGCAGTATTTT	CARSRATIAADTQYF
TRBV4-1	-	TRBJ1-1	-	TGCGCCAGCATCCAAGGGACTGTTGCTTTCTTT	CASIQGTVAFF
TRBV4-2	-	TRBJ2-7	few	TGTGCCAGCAGCCGAGGGACACTAACCGAGGGGCTGCAGTACTTC	CASSRGTLTEGLQYF
TRBV4-3	TRBD2	TRBJ2-7	once	TGCGCCAGCAGCCCTCGTGGTAGCGGGAACGAGCAGTACTTC	CASSPRGSGNEQYF